These T cell receptor beta chains were read from a single sample in a study of blood T cell repertoires in COVID-19. The repertoire was sequenced with immunoSEQ multiplex PCR; TCRdb's copy has only in-frame clones and lacks some. The data show hundreds of thousands of clones, around nine tenths seen once. Source material: peripheral blood. The source is a woman aged 18-29 years who had recovered from COVID-19. The CDR3 runs from the conserved cysteine through the conserved F or W. A D gene is named only where the DNA matches it firmly. The size field is filled for only some rows; it gives once, few, many or a size class.

d_call,v_call,j_call,clone_size,cdr3_aa,cdr3_nt
TRBD1,TRBV3-1/TRBV3-2,TRBJ1-1,-,CASSPHGQGATEAFF,TGTGCCAGCAGCCCACATGGACAGGGTGCCACTGAAGCTTTCTTT
-,TRBV7-8,TRBJ2-3,-,CASSLGSPGSADTQYF,TGTGCCAGCAGCTTAGGCTCCCCCGGGAGTGCAGATACGCAGTATTTT
-,TRBV19,TRBJ2-1,-,CASSLGARINEQFF,TGTGCCAGTAGCCTTGGAGCTAGGATCAATGAGCAGTTCTTC
-,TRBV30,TRBJ1-2,-,CAWTLRGGKGYTF,TGTGCCTGGACCCTTCGGGGGGGGAAAGGCTACACCTTC
TRBD2,TRBV9,TRBJ2-2,-,CASSVASGVNTGELFF,TGTGCCAGCAGCGTAGCTAGCGGGGTGAACACCGGGGAGCTGTTTTTT
-,TRBV2,TRBJ2-1,-,CASSPVNEQFF,TGTGCCAGCAGCCCCGTTAATGAGCAGTTCTTC
-,TRBV9,TRBJ2-2,-,CASSMHGTRENTGELFF,TGTGCCAGCAGCATGCACGGGACGCGGGAGAACACCGGGGAGCTGTTTTTT
TRBD1,TRBV11-2,TRBJ1-1,-,CASSLQAGGKNTEAFF,TGTGCCAGCAGCCTACAGGCAGGGGGTAAGAACACTGAAGCTTTCTTT
TRBD1,TRBV5-4,TRBJ1-3,-,CASSQRDRGYPGGNTIYF,TGTGCCAGCAGCCAGCGGGACAGGGGCTATCCTGGCGGAAACACCATATATTTT
TRBD1,TRBV7-9,TRBJ2-2,-,CASSLVQGAHTGELFF,TGTGCCAGCAGCTTAGTCCAGGGGGCACACACCGGGGAGCTGTTTTTT
TRBD1,TRBV19,TRBJ2-2,-,CASEPTGDTGELFF,TGTGCCAGTGAACCTACAGGGGACACCGGGGAGCTGTTTTTT
-,TRBV24-1,TRBJ2-1,-,CATSDPLGLLNEQFF,TGTGCCACCAGTGATCCCCTTGGACTATTGAATGAGCAGTTCTTC
-,TRBV6-5,TRBJ1-1,few,CASSYFRGEAFF,TGTGCCAGCAGTTACTTCAGGGGTGAAGCTTTCTTT
-,TRBV7-9,TRBJ2-1,once,CASSKDGGTYNEQFF,TGTGCCAGCAGCAAGGACGGGGGAACCTACAATGAGCAGTTCTTC
-,TRBV29-1,TRBJ2-3,-,CSVDGGRGLSTDTQYF,TGCAGCGTTGATGGGGGGAGGGGGTTGAGCACAGATACGCAGTATTTT
TRBD1,TRBV7-9,TRBJ2-2,-,CASSLDRTGDTGELFF,TGTGCCAGCAGCTTAGATAGGACAGGGGACACCGGGGAGCTGTTTTTT
-,TRBV15,TRBJ2-1,-,CATSNLYNEQFF,TGTGCCACCAGTAATCTCTACAATGAGCAGTTCTTC
-,TRBV6-5,TRBJ1-1,-,CASSYSLQVGNTEAFF,TGTGCCAGCAGTTACTCCCTCCAGGTCGGGAACACTGAAGCTTTCTTT
-,TRBV11-3,TRBJ2-2,-,CASSLVWAFGTGELFF,TGTGCCAGCAGCTTAGTCTGGGCTTTTGGCACCGGGGAGCTGTTTTTT
-,TRBV7-2,TRBJ1-1,-,CASSLAQGLVAFF,TGTGCCAGCAGCTTAGCCCAGGGGTTGGTGGCTTTCTTT
-,TRBV30,TRBJ1-1,-,CAWSVRVGAVGEAFF,TGTGCCTGGAGTGTCCGTGTGGGGGCGGTTGGTGAAGCTTTCTTT
-,TRBV19,TRBJ1-3,once,CASSIALPGRFSGNTIYF,TGTGCCAGTAGTATAGCCCTCCCGGGTAGATTCTCTGGAAACACCATATATTTT
TRBD2,TRBV2,TRBJ2-1,-,CASEEASGNNEQFF,TGTGCCAGCGAGGAGGCTAGCGGGAACAATGAGCAGTTCTTC